These 4 T cell receptor beta chains share one sample of origin, sequenced in a study of prognosis after radiotherapy for stage I lung cancer. Multiplex PCR, run in two rounds, amplified TCR beta CDR3 from genomic DNA. The use of primers specific to each TRBV and TRBJ gene characterized first-round PCR. TCRdb reprocessed the multiplex PCR reads with MiXCR, giving one entry per CDR3 protein. The repertoire has 30,000 to 35,000 distinct CDR3 sequences, 40% to 55% of them found once; the top ten carry more than 15%. The sequences come from PBMCs, collected before or after stereotactic body radiation therapy (not recorded which). The receptors stem from a donor older than 45 with non-small cell lung cancer.

In its sample, this clonotype was seen many times. This rearrangement joins TRBV20-1 to TRBJ1-1, with TRBD1 identical over 9 bases. This CDR3 spans 14 amino acids. From germline, CDR1 is DFQATT and CDR2 SNEGSKA (reference sequence). The V segment lost 5 bases and the J segment 5 bases; nucleotides outside the gene matches: 9. CDR3 DNA sequence: TGCAGTGCTGGAAACAGGGGGCATGGGACTGAAGCTTTCTTT. This translates into CSAGNRGHGTEAFF.

A note on this clonotype: A clone one base away is much larger, so this may be a read error. The V and J genes are TRBV5-8 and TRBJ1-6; TRBD1 matches at 7 bases. CDR1 is SGHTS and CDR2 is YDEGEE in the germline V gene. Germline trimming cut 6 bases from V and 9 bases from J; bases unmatched to any gene: 9. CDR3 length: 14 residues. The CDR3 sequence is CASIEGTEGSPLHF. CDR3 DNA sequence: TGTGCCAGCATCGAAGGGACAGAGGGTTCACCCCTCCACTTT. The full variable domain, in which reference TRBV5-8 and TRBJ1-6 provide the parts outside the CDR3, is EAGVTQSPTHLIKTRGQQATLRCSPISGHTSVYWYQQALGLGLQFLLWYDEGEERNRGNFPPRFSGRQFPNYSSELNVNALELEDSALYLCASIEGTEGSPLHFGNGTRLTVT.

The rearrangement links TRBV2 to TRBJ1-1, with D uncertain. The CDR3 extends over 15 amino acids. Trimming shortened V by 6 bases and J by 4 bases, and 18 bases separated the two germline ends. CDR1 and CDR2 (germline): SNHLY, FYNNEI. CDR3 in amino acids: CASSLGRFGVTEAFF. CDR3 bases: TGTGCCAGCAGCCTCGGCCGGTTCGGGGTCACTGAAGCTTTCTTT.

This chain connects TRBV6-2 or TRBV6-3 to TRBJ1-2, with D hard to call. Trimming took off 6 bases at V and 8 bases at J, with 16 bases between the two ends. There are 13 residues in the CDR3. Germline values: CDR1 MNHEY, CDR2 SVGEGT. The CDR3 here is CASRQWAVTGYTF. In nucleotides, the CDR3 is TGTGCCAGCAGGCAGTGGGCGGTGACGGGCTACACCTTC.